The 6 T cell receptor beta chains in this list originate from one sample, sequenced in a study of low-dose radiotherapy and immunotherapy resistance in tumors. Alpha- and beta-chain coverage of first-strand cDNA came from TRAV- and TRBV-specific primers. TCR amplification involved approximately 20 PCR cycles with a constant-region primer and V-primer adapter. TCRdb re-called the reads with MiXCR, one entry per CDR3 protein. The sample lists 65,000 to 85,000 distinct CDR3 sequences; around 17% were seen once. Described time point: after trial treatment. Documented treatment: LDRT plus nivolumab, ipilimumab, low-dose cyclophosphamide and aspirin (RACIN trial). The specimen comprised PBMCs, sampled after low-dose radiotherapy plus immunotherapy. All receptors come from a male donor with prostate cancer.

In its sample, this clonotype was seen a few times. For the CDR3, the DNA is TGTGCCAGCAGCCAAGATCAGGGCTTTAGCTCCTACGAGCAGTACTTC. This sequence encodes CASSQDQGFSSYEQYF. The chain is built from TRBV4-2 and TRBJ2-7; possibly TRBD1 for D (5 bases). Germline CDR1 reads LGHNA; CDR2 reads YNFKEQ. The CDR3 totals 16 residues. Trimming shortened V by 0 bases and J by 0 bases, and 12 bases separated the two germline ends.

The sample holds many counts of this clonotype. The rearrangement joins TRBV2 to TRBJ2-1; 9 nucleotides line up with TRBD2. V shed 1 base, J shed 9 bases, and the junction held 10 bases outside the gene matches. Looked up from germline, CDR1 is SNHLY and CDR2 is FYNNEI. This CDR3 is 16 amino acids long. CDR3: CASSEVGGRAFGEQFF. In DNA, the CDR3 is TGTGCCAGCAGTGAAGTCGGCGGGAGGGCCTTCGGTGAGCAGTTCTTC.

This clonotype was seen many times. The V and J genes are TRBV6-6 and TRBJ2-2, with D tentatively TRBD1 or TRBD2 (5 bases each). Germline values: CDR1 MNHNY, CDR2 SVGAGI (reference sequence). Trimming took off 0 bases at V and 3 bases at J, with 20 bases between the two ends. The CDR3 has 19 residues. The CDR3 DNA sequence: TGTGCCAGCAGTTACTCCGGACGGGGCCCCCGAAGGGACACCGGGGAGCTGTTTTTT. Amino acid sequence: CASSYSGRGPRRDTGELFF.

This clonotype was counted many times. The chain carries TRBV27 and TRBJ2-1, with TRBD2 matching over 11 bases. Germline CDR1 MNHEY, CDR2 SMNVEV (reference sequence). Trimming at V came to 5 bases and at J to 7 bases, leaving 7 bases not matched to a gene. The CDR3 runs to 15 residues. In DNA form, the CDR3 reads TGTGCCAGCAGTACTAGCGGGAGTATGTTAAATGAGCAGTTCTTC. Translated, it gives CASSTSGSMLNEQFF.

This clonotype was seen many times. The rearrangement joins TRBV12-3 or TRBV12-4 to TRBJ1-1; 7 nucleotides match TRBD1. Trimming cost V 5 bases and J 1 base; bases outside gene matches: 10. The CDR3 has 16 amino acids. The CDR3 loop is CASSPTPGQSNTEAFF. CDR3 DNA: TGTGCCAGCAGTCCAACTCCGGGACAGTCGAACACTGAAGCTTTCTTT.

This clonotype was seen repeatedly, ten times or more. The V and J genes are TRBV6-2 or TRBV6-3 and TRBJ2-3; 10 bases map to TRBD2. V lost 3 bases to trimming and J lost 5 bases; unmatched junction nucleotides: 17. This CDR3 region has 19 residues. CDR1 and CDR2 from the germline V gene are MNHEY and SVGEGT. The CDR3 reads CASSYTLAGDLGLLDTQYF. The DNA of the CDR3 is TGTGCCAGCAGTTATACGCTAGCGGGAGATCTTGGACTCCTAGATACGCAGTATTTT.